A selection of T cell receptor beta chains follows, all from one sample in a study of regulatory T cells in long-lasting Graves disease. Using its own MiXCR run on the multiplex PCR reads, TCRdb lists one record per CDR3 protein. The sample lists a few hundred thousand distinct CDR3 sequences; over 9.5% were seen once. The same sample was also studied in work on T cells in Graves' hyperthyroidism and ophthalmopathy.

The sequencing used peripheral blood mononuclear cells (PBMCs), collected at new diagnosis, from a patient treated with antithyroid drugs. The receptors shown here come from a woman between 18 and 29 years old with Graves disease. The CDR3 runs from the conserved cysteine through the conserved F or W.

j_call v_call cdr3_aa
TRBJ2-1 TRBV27 CASSFWLAGRTYNEQFF
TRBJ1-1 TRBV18 CASSPPRTVNTEAFF
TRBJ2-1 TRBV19 CASSMLAGVYNEQFF
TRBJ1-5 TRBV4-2 CASSQEGSNQPQHF
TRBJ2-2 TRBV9 CASSVGTGLTGELFF
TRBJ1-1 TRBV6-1 CASSTVGPTLEAFF
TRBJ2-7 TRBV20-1 CSAQRGQGDYEQYF
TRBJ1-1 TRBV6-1 CASQRVAGSEAFF
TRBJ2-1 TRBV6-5 CASSYGLAALHNEQFF
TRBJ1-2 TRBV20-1 CSARDWGNLNYGYTF
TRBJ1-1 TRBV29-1 CSVTDWGEGTEAFF
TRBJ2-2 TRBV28 CASSSLAQGIGAGELFF
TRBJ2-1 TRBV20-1 CSGGGYNEQFF
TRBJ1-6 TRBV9 CASSGGQGSYNSPLHF
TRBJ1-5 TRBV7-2 CASSPGTGGNQPQHF
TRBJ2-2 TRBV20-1 CSSYMADTGELFF
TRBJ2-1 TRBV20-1 CRGLADHNEQFF
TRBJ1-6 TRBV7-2 CASSQQSRQGDSPLHF
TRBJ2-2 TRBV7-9 CASSLVSGTRGPGELFF
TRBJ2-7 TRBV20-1 CSAREWGREQYF
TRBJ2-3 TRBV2 CASRMNTDTQYF
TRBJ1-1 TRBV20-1 CSASVMGAMNTEAFF
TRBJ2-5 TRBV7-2 CASSWGLAVQETQYF